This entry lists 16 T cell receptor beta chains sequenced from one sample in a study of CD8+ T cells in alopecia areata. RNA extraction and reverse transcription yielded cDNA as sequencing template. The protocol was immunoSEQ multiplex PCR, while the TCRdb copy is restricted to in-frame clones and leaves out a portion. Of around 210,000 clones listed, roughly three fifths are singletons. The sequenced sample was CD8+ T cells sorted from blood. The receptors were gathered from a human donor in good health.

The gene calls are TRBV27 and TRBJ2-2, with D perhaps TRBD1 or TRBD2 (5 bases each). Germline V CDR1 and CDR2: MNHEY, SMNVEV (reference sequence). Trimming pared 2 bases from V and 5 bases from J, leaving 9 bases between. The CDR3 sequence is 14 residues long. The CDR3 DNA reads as TGTGCCAGCAGTTTAGAGGGGATGACCGGGGAGCTGTTTTTT. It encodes CASSLEGMTGELFF.

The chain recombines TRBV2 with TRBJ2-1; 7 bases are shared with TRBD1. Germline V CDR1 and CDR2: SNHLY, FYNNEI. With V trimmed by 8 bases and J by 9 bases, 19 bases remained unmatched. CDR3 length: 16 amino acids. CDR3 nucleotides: TGTGCCAGCGTTGCCGTCCGGGACAGAGGGTGGAGTGAGCAGTTCTTC. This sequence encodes CASVAVRDRGWSEQFF.

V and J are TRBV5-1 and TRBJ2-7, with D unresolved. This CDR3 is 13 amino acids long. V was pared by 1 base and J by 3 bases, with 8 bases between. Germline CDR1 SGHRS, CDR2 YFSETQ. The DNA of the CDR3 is TGCGCCAGCAGCTTGCGGGCCGACTACGAGCAGTACTTC. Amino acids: CASSLRADYEQYF.

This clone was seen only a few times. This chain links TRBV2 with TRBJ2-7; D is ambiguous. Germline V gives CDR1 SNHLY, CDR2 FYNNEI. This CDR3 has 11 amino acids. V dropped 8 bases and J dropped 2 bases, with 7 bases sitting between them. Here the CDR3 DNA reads TGTGCCAGCTTTTCACCCTACGAGCAGTACTTC. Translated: CASFSPYEQYF.

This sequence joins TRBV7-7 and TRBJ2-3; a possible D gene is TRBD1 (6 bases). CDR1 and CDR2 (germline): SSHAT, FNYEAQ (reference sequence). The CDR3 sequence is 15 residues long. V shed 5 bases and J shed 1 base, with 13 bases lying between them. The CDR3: CASSPGQSRTDTQYF. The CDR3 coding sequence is TGTGCCAGCAGCCCTGGACAGAGCCGCACAGATACGCAGTATTTT.

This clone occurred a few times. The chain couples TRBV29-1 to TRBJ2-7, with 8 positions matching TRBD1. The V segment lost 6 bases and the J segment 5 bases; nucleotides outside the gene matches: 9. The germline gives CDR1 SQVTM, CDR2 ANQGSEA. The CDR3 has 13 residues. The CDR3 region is CSVLADRVHEQYF. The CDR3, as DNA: TGCAGCGTCCTCGCGGACAGGGTACACGAGCAGTACTTC.

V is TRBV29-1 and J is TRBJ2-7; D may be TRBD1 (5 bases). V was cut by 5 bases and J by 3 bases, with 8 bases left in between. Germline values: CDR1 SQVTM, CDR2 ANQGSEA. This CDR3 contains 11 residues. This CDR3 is CSVTTGYEQYF. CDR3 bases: TGCAGCGTTACTACAGGCTACGAGCAGTACTTC.

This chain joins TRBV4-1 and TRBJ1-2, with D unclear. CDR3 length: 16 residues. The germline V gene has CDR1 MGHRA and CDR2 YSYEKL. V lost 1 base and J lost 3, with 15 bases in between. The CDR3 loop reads CASSQGRILEDYGYTF. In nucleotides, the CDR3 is TGCGCCAGCAGCCAAGGACGTATCCTGGAGGACTATGGCTACACCTTC.

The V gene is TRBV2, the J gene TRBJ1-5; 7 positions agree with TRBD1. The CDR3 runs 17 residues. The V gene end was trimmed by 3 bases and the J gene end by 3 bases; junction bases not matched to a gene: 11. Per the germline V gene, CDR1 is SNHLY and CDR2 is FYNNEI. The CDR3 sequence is CASSETTGPPLNQPQHF. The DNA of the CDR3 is TGTGCCAGCAGTGAGACGACAGGGCCTCCACTCAATCAGCCCCAGCATTTT.

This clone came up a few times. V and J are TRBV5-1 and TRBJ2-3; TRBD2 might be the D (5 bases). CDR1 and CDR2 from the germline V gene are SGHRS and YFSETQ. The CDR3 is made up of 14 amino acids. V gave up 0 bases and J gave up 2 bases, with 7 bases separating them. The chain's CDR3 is CASSLAGDTDTQYF. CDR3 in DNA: TGCGCCAGCAGCTTGGCCGGGGACACAGATACGCAGTATTTT.

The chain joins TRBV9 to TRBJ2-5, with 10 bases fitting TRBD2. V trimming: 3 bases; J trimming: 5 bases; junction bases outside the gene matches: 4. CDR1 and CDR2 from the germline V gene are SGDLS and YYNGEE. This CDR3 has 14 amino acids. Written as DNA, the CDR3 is TGTGCCAGCAGCGGACTAGCGGGCACTGAGACCCAGTACTTC. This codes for CASSGLAGTETQYF.

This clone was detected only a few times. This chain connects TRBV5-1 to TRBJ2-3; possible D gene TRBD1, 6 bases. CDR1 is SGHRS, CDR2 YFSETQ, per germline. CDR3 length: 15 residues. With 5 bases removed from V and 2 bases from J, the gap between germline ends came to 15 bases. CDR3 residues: CASSTGQSPTDTQYF. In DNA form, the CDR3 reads TGCGCCAGCAGTACCGGACAGTCCCCCACAGATACGCAGTATTTT.

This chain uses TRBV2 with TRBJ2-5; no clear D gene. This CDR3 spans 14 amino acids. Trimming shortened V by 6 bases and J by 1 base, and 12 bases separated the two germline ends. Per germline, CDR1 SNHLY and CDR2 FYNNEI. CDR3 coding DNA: TGTGCCAGCAGGGCCGTAGAGATCCAAGAGACCCAGTACTTC. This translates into CASRAVEIQETQYF. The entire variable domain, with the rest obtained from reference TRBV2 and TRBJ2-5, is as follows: EPEVTQTPSHQVTQMGQEVILRCVPISNHLYFYWYRQILGQKVEFLVSFYNNEISEKSEIFDDQFSVERPDGSNFTLKIRSTKLEDSAMYFCASRAVEIQETQYFGPGTRLLVL.

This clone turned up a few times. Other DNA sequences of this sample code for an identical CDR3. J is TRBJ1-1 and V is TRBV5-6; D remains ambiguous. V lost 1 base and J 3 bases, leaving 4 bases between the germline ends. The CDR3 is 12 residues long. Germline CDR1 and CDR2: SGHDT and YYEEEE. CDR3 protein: CASSLRDTEAFF. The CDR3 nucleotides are TGTGCCAGCAGCTTGAGGGACACTGAAGCTTTCTTT.

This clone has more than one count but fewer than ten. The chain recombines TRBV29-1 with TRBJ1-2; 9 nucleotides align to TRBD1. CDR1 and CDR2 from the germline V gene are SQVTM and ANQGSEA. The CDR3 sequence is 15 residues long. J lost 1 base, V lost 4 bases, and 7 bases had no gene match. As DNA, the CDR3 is TGCAGCGTTGCCGACGGACAGGGGAGTAACTATGGCTACACCTTC. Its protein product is CSVADGQGSNYGYTF.

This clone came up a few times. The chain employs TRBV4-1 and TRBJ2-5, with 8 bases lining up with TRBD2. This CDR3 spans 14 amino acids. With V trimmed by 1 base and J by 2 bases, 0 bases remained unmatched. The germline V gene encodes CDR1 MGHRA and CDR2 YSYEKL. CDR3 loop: CASSQAGGQETQYF. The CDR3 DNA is TGCGCCAGCAGCCAAGCGGGGGGGCAAGAGACCCAGTACTTC.